Presented here are 10 T cell receptor beta chains from one specimen sequenced in a study of blood T cell repertoires in COVID-19. Produced via immunoSEQ multiplex PCR; TCRdb's table is partial and in-frame only. The sample consists of 45,000 or so clones, more than 70% of them appearing once. The specimen sequenced was peripheral blood. Every receptor here comes from a woman between 65 and 79 years old with acute or convalescent COVID-19.

This clone was counted between two and nine times. The DNA of the CDR3 is TGTGCCAGCGGGTGGGGAGGGGCTCAGCCCCAGCATTTT. It codes for CASGWGGAQPQHF. The J gene is TRBJ1-5, the V gene TRBV2; a weak D match, TRBD1 (5 bases). Trimming stripped 8 bases from V and 6 bases from J, with 14 bases between. The CDR3 is 13 amino acids. CDR1 and CDR2 (germline): SNHLY, FYNNEI.

V gene TRBV18 combines with J gene TRBJ1-5; no reliable D call. Germline-derived CDR1 and CDR2 are KGHSH and LQKENI. Trimming stripped 4 bases from V and 4 bases from J, with 8 bases between. The CDR3 spans 13 residues. DNA for the CDR3: TGTGCCAGCTCACACGGTTTGAATCAGCCCCAGCATTTT. Translating gives CASSHGLNQPQHF.

The rearrangement links TRBV19 to TRBJ2-5, with a tentative D call TRBD1 (6 bases). V dropped 5 bases and J dropped 1 base, with 14 bases sitting between them. Germline V CDR1 and CDR2: LNHDA, SQIVND (reference sequence). The length of the CDR3 is 15 residues. The CDR3: CASSGKGQSQETQYF. The CDR3 coding sequence is TGTGCCAGTAGTGGGAAAGGACAGTCCCAAGAGACCCAGTACTTC. Variable domain in full (rest from reference TRBV19 and TRBJ2-5): DGGITQSPKYLFRKEGQNVTLSCEQNLNHDAMYWYRQDPGQGLRLIYYSQIVNDFQKGDIAEGYSVSREKKESFPLTVTSAQKNPTAFYLCASSGKGQSQETQYFGPGTRLLVL.

The CDR3 loop reads CASSFIAGEETQYF. The DNA for the CDR3 is TGCGCCAGCAGTTTCATAGCGGGAGAAGAGACCCAGTACTTC. The rearrangement joins TRBV5-1 to TRBJ2-5, with TRBD2 identical over 9 bases. CDR3 length: 14 residues. V trimming: 5 bases; J trimming: 3 bases; junction bases outside the gene matches: 5. Germline CDR1 reads SGHRS; CDR2 reads YFSETQ.

The genes are TRBV30 and TRBJ1-5, with D possibly being TRBD1 (6 bases). In germline, CDR1 is GTSNPN, CDR2 SVGIG (reference sequence). V dropped 2 bases and J dropped 1 base, with 15 bases sitting between them. The CDR3 contains 16 residues. The CDR3 here is CAWSPKRQASNQPQHF. CDR3 nucleotide sequence: TGTGCCTGGAGTCCCAAAAGACAGGCCAGCAATCAGCCCCAGCATTTT.

J is TRBJ2-7 and V is TRBV7-2; D possibly corresponds to TRBD2 (5 bases). From germline, CDR1 is SGHTA and CDR2 FQGNSA. CDR3 length: 14 residues. Trimming removed 3 bases from V and 2 bases from J, with 11 bases in between. Here the CDR3 reads CASSFEGSAYEQYF. The CDR3 DNA reads as TGTGCCAGCAGCTTTGAGGGATCCGCCTACGAGCAGTACTTC.

The V call is TRBV28, the J call TRBJ2-7; TRBD2 might be the D (7 bases). The CDR3 totals 14 residues. V was shortened by 3 bases and J by 2 bases, with 11 bases between the two germline ends. Germline assignment: CDR1 MDHEN and CDR2 SYDVKM. The CDR3 coding sequence is TGTGCCAGCAGTTTGAGGGGGGGACCCTACGAGCAGTACTTC. It yields the protein CASSLRGGPYEQYF.

This rearrangement joins TRBV10-1 to TRBJ2-1, with D maybe TRBD2 (6 bases). This CDR3 region has 16 residues. Germline lookup yields CDR1 WNHNN and CDR2 SYGVQD (reference sequence). V was trimmed by 1 base and J by 2 bases, leaving 12 bases between them. The CDR3: CASSEFSGVPYNEQFF. The CDR3 region has the DNA TGCGCCAGCAGTGAGTTTTCGGGAGTGCCCTACAATGAGCAGTTCTTC.

The J gene is TRBJ2-6, the V gene TRBV11-2; D remains ambiguous. The CDR3 sequence is 15 residues long. Trimming cost V 1 base and J 4 bases, with 8 bases left between them. Germline lookup yields CDR1 SGHAT and CDR2 FQNNGV. DNA for the CDR3: TGTGCCAGCAGCTTAGGAGGTGCCGGGGCCAACGTCCTGACTTTC. Its protein product is CASSLGGAGANVLTF.

The rearrangement links TRBV7-8 to TRBJ1-4; D gene uncertain. The ends were cut back, 7 bases at V and 7 bases at J, with 13 bases in the middle. Germline V lookup: CDR1 SGHVS, CDR2 FQNEAQ. This CDR3 is 13 amino acids long. CDR3 sequence (DNA): TGTGCCAGCACCGCCGACCGAGGTGAAAAACTGTTTTTT. Its translation is CASTADRGEKLFF.